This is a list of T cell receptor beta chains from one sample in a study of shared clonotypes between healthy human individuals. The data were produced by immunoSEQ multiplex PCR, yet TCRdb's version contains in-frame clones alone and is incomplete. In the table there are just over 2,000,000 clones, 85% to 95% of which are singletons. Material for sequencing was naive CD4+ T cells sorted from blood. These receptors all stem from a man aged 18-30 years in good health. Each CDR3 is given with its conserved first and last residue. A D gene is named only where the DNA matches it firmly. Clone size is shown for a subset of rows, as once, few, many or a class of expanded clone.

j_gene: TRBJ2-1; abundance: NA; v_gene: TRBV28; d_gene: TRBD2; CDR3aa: CASSPGLAGANEQFF; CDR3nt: TGTGCCAGCAGCCCGGGACTAGCGGGAGCCAATGAGCAGTTCTTC
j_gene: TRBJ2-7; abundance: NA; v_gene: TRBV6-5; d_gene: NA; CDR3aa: CATGRDSYEQYF; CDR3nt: TGTGCCACGGGCCGCGACTCCTACGAGCAGTACTTC
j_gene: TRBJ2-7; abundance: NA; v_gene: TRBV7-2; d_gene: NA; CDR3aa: CASNSARGTYEQYF; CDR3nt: TGTGCCAGCAATTCCGCGAGGGGCACCTACGAGCAGTACTTC
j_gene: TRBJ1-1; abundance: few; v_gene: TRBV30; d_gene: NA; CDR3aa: CAWRSGNTEAFF; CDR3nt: TGTGCCTGGAGGTCAGGGAACACTGAAGCTTTCTTT
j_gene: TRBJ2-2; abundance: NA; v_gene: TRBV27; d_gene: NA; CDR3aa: CASSLFSQKIAGELFF; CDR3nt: TGTGCCAGCAGTTTATTTAGCCAAAAAATTGCCGGGGAGCTGTTTTTT
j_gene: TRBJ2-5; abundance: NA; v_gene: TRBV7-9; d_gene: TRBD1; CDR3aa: CASSSYLDRAQETQYF; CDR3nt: TGTGCCAGCAGCTCCTATCTCGACAGGGCGCAAGAGACCCAGTACTTC
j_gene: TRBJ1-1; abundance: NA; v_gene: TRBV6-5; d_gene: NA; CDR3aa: CASSYRTSQETFF; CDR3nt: TGTGCCAGCAGTTACAGGACATCCCAAGAAACTTTCTTT
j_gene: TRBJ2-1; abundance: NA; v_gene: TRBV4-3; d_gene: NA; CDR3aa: CASSRSLAGGGNEQFF; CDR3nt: TGCGCCAGCAGCCGAAGCCTCGCGGGTGGAGGGAATGAGCAGTTCTTC
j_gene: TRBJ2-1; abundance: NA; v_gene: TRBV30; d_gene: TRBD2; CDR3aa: CAWSSGTTYNEQFF; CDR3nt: TGTGCCTGGAGTTCGGGGACTACCTACAATGAGCAGTTCTTC
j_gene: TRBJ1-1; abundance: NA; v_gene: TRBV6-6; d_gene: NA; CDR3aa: CASSYSQTNTEAFF; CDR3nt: TGTGCCAGCAGTTACTCGCAGACAAACACTGAAGCTTTCTTT
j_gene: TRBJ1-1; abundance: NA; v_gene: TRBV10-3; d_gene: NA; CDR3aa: CASTMNTEAFF; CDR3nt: TGTGCCTCAACCATGAACACTGAAGCTTTCTTT
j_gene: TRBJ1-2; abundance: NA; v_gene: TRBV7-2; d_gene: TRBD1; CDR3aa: CASSSLDRGVAGYTF; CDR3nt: TGTGCCAGCAGCTCCCTAGACAGGGGAGTTGCTGGCTACACCTTC
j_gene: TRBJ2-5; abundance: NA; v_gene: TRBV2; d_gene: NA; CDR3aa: CASRGGETQYF; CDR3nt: TGTGCCAGCAGAGGGGGTGAGACCCAGTACTTC
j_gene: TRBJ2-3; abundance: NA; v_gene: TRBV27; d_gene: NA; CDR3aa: CASRASGTDTQYF; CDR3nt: TGTGCCAGCAGGGCTAGCGGCACAGATACGCAGTATTTT
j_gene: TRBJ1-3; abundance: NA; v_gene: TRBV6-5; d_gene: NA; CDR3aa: CASSLQFSGNTIYF; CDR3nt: TGTGCCAGCAGCCTCCAATTCTCTGGAAACACCATATATTTT
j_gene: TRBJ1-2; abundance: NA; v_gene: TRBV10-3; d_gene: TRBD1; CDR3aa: CASQTGVGDGYTF; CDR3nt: TGTGCCAGCCAGACAGGGGTGGGGGATGGCTACACCTTC
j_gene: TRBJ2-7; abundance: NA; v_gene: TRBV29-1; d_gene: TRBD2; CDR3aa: CSVVGTSGNEQYF; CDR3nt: TGCAGCGTTGTGGGGACTAGCGGGAACGAGCAGTACTTC
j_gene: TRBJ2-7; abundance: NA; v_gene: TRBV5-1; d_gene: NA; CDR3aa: CASSRPGGSSYEQYF; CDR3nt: TGCGCCAGCAGCCGCCCCGGGGGCAGCTCCTACGAGCAGTACTTC
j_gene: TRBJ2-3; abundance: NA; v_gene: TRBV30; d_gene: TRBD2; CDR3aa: CAWSVVAGGLDTQYF; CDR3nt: TGTGCCTGGAGTGTTGTAGCGGGGGGGCTAGATACGCAGTATTTT
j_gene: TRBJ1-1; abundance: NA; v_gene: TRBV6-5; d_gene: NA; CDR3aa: CASTTEGTEAFF; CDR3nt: TGTGCCAGCACTACTGAGGGAACTGAAGCTTTCTTT
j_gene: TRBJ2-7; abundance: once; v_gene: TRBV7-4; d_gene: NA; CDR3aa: CASKNLGGIGLHEQYF; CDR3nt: TGTGCCAGCAAAAACCTAGGGGGTATTGGGTTACACGAGCAGTACTTC
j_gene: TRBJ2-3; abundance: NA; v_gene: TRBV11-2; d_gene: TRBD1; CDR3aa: CASSLGQGDTDTQYF; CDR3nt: TGTGCCAGCAGCTTAGGACAGGGGGACACAGATACGCAGTATTTT
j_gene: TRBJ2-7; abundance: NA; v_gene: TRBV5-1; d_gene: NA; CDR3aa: CASSLAEGPYEQYF; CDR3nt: TGCGCCAGCAGCTTGGCGGAGGGTCCCTACGAGCAGTACTTC
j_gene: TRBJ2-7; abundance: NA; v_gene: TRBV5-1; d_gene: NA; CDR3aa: CASSHGQSEQYF; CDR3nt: TGCGCCAGCAGCCATGGACAGTCCGAGCAGTACTTC
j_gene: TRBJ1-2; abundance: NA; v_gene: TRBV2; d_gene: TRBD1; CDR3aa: CASSEARTGIRYGYTF; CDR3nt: TGTGCCAGCAGTGAAGCAAGGACAGGAATCCGGTATGGCTACACCTTC
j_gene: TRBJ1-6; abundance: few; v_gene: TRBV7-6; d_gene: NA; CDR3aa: CASSLEAALSSYNSPLHF; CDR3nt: TGTGCCAGCAGCTTAGAGGCAGCACTAAGCTCCTATAATTCACCCCTCCACTTT
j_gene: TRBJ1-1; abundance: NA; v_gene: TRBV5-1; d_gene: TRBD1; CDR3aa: CASSFMDRGTEAFF; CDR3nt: TGCGCCAGCAGCTTTATGGACAGGGGAACTGAAGCTTTCTTT
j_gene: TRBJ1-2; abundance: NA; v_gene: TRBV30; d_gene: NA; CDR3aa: CAWSLRKGATGYGYTF; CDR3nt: TGTGCCTGGAGCCTCCGTAAGGGTGCCACGGGCTATGGCTACACCTTC
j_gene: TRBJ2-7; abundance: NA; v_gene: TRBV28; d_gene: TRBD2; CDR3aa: CASSFHTDSGGYEQYF; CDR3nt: TGTGCCAGCAGTTTCCATACCGATAGCGGGGGCTACGAGCAGTACTTC
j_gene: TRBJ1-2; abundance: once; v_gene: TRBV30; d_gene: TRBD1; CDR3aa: CAWLGGGYGYTF; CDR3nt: TGTGCCTGGTTAGGGGGCGGGTATGGCTACACCTTC
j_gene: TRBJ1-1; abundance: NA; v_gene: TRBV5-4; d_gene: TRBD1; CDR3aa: CASSRDRTLNTEAFF; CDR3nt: TGTGCCAGCAGCAGGGACAGGACTTTAAACACTGAAGCTTTCTTT
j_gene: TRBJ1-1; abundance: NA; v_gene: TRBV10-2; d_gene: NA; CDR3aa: CASSESNLMNTEAFF; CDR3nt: TGCGCCAGCAGTGAGTCGAATTTAATGAACACTGAAGCTTTCTTT
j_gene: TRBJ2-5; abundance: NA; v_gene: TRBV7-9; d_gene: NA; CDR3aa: CASSFGQPQETQYF; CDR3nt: TGTGCCAGCAGCTTCGGACAGCCCCAAGAGACCCAGTACTTC
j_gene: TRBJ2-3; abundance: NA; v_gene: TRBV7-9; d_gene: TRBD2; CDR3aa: CASGSLVVINTQYF; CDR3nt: TGTGCGAGCGGGAGCCTTGTCGTTATCAATACGCAGTATTTT
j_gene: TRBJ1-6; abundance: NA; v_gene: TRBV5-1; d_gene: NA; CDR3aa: CASSLARDPTSNSPLHF; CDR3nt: TGCGCCAGCAGCTTGGCAAGGGATCCCACCTCTAATTCACCCCTCCACTTT
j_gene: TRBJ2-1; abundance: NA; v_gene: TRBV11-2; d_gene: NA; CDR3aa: CASSPSGHYNEQFF; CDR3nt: TGTGCCAGCAGCCCATCGGGACATTACAATGAGCAGTTCTTC
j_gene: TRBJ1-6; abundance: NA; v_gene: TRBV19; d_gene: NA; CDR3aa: CASSIRLSDSPLHF; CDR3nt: TGTGCCAGTAGTATTCGCCTATCGGATTCACCCCTCCACTTT
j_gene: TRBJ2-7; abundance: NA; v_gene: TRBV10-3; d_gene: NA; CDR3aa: CAISEFEEGLAYEQYF; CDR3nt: TGTGCCATCAGTGAGTTTGAGGAGGGACTGGCTTACGAGCAGTACTTC
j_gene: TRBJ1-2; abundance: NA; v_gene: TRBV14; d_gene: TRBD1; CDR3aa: CASRPGQGGNRYGYTF; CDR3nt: TGTGCCAGCAGACCCGGACAGGGCGGGAACCGCTATGGCTACACCTTC
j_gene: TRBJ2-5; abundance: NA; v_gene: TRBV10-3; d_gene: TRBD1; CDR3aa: CAIRPTGGHQETQYF; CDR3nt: TGTGCCATCAGACCGACAGGGGGTCACCAAGAGACCCAGTACTTC
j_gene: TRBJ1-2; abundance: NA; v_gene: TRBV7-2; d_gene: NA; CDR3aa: CASSSTGTPYFLNYGYTF; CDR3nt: TGTGCCAGCAGCTCAACGGGGACACCTTACTTCTTAAACTATGGCTACACCTTC
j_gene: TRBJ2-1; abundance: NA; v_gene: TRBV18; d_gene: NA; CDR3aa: CASSPSQGSDYNEQFF; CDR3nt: TGTGCCAGCTCACCAAGCCAGGGCTCCGATTACAATGAGCAGTTCTTC
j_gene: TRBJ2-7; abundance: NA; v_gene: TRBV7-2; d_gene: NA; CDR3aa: CASSLDFSYEQYF; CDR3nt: TGTGCCAGCAGCTTAGACTTTTCCTACGAGCAGTACTTC
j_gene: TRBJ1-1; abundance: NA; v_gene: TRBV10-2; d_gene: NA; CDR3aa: CASSEESGGNTEAFF; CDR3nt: TGCGCCAGCAGTGAGGAATCTGGGGGTAACACTGAAGCTTTCTTT
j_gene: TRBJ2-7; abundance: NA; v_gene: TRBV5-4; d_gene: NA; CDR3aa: CASSLAQGYEQYF; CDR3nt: TGTGCCAGCAGCTTGGCTCAGGGGTACGAGCAGTACTTC
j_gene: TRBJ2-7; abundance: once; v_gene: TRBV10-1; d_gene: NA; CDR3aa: CASSPGPSYEQYF; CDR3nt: TGCGCCAGCAGCCCCGGTCCCTCCTACGAGCAGTACTTC
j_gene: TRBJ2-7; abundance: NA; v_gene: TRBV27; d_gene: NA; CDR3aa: CASSLGGNSYEQYF; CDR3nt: TGTGCCAGCAGTTTAGGTGGCAACTCCTACGAGCAGTACTTC
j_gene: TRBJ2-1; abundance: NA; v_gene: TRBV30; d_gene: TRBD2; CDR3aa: CAWGGAGGPSAYNEQFF; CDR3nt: TGTGCCTGGGGCGGTGCGGGAGGGCCCTCGGCCTACAATGAGCAGTTCTTC
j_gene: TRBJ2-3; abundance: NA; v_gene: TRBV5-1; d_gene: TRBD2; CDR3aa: CASSLVGLAGVQDTQYF; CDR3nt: TGCGCCAGCAGCTTGGTGGGACTAGCGGGAGTCCAAGATACGCAGTATTTT
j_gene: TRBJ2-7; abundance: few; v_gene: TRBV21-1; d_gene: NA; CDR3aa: CASSKEGTVKGDSSYEQYF; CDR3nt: TGTGCCAGCAGCAAAGAGGGTACGGTGAAGGGGGACAGCTCCTACGAGCAGTACTTC
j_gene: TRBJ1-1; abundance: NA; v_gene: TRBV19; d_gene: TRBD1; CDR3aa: CASSRRQGSIPGTEAFF; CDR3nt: TGTGCCAGTAGTAGACGACAGGGGAGCATCCCGGGGACTGAAGCTTTCTTT